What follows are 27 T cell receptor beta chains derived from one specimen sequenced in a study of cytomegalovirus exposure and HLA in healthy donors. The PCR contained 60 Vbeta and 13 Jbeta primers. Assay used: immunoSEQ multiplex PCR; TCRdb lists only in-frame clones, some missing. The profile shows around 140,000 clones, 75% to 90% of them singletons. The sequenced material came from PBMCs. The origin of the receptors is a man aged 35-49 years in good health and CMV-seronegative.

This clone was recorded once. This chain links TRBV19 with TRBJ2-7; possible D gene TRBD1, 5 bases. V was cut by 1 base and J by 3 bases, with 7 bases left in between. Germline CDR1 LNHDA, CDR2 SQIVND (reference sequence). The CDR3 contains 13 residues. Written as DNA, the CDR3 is TGTGCCAGTAGTATAGCCAGGGACTACGAGCAGTACTTC. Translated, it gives CASSIARDYEQYF.

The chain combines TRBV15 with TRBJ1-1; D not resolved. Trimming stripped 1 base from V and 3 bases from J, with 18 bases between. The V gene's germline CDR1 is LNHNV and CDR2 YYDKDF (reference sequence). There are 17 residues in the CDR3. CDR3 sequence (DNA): TGTGCCACCAGCAGAGGTGGGAGAATGCTGGCGGACACTGAAGCTTTCTTT. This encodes CATSRGGRMLADTEAFF.

The CDR3: CASKGLTSTDTQYF. CDR3 nucleotides: TGTGCCAGCAAGGGACTGACTAGCACAGATACGCAGTATTTT. The chain employs TRBV19 and TRBJ2-3, with a possible D match to TRBD2 (6 bases). The CDR3 runs to 14 residues. The V gene lost 9 bases and the J gene lost 0 bases, with 13 bases spanning the gap. CDR1 is LNHDA and CDR2 is SQIVND in the germline V gene (reference sequence).

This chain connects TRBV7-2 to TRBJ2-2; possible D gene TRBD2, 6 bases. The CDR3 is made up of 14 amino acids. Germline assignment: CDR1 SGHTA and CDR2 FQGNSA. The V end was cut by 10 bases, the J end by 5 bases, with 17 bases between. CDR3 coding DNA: TGTGCCACCCGGGGGACCAGCCTTACCGGGGAGCTGTTTTTT. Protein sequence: CATRGTSLTGELFF.

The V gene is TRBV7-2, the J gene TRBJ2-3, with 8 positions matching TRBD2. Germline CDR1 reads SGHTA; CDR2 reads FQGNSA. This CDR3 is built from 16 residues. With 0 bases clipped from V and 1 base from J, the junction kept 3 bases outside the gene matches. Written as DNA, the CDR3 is TGTGCCAGCAGCTTAGCCGGGACTAGTGGCACAGATACGCAGTATTTT. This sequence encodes CASSLAGTSGTDTQYF.

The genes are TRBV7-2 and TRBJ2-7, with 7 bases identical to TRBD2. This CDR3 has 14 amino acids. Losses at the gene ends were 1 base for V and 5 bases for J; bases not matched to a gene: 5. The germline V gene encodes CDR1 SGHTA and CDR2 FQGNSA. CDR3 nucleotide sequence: TGTGCCAGCAGCTTAGTACTAGCGATCAACGAGCAGTACTTC. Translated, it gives CASSLVLAINEQYF.

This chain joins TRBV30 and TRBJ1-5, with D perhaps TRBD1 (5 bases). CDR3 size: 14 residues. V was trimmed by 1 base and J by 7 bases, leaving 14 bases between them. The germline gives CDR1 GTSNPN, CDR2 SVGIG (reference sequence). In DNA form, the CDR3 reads TGTGCCTGGAGTGGGCCCGGGTCAGGGCAGCCCCAGCATTTT. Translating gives CAWSGPGSGQPQHF. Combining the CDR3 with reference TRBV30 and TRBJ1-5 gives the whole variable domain SQTIHQWPATLVQPVGSPLSLECTVEGTSNPNLYWYRQAAGRGLQLLFYSVGIGQISSEVPQNLSASRPQDRQFILSSKKLLLSDSGFYLCAWSGPGSGQPQHFGDGTRLSIL.

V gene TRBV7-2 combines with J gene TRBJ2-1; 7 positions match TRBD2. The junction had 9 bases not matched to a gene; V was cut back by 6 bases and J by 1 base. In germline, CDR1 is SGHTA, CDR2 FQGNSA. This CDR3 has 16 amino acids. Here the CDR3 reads CASRVVRGVSYNEQFF. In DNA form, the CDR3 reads TGTGCCAGCAGGGTAGTACGGGGGGTATCCTACAATGAGCAGTTCTTC.

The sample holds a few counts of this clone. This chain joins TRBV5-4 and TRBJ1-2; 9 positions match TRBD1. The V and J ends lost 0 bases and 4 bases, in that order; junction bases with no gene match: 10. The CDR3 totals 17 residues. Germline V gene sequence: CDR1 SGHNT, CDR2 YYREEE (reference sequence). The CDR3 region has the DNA TGTGCCAGCAGCTTGGGAGGTGGGACAGGGCGCGTCTATGGCTACACCTTC. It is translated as CASSLGGGTGRVYGYTF.

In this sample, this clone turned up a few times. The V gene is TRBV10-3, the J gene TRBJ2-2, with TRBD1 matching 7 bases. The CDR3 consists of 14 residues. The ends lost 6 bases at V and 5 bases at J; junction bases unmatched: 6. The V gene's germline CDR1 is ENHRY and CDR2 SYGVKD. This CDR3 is CAIRTGTETGELFF. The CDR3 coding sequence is TGTGCCATCAGAACCGGGACAGAAACCGGGGAGCTGTTTTTT.

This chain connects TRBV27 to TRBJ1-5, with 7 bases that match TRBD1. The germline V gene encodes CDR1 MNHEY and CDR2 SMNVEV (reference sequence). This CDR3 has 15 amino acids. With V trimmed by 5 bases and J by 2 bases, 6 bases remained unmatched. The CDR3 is CASSGDSRGNQPQHF. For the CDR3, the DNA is TGTGCCAGCAGTGGGGACAGTCGGGGCAATCAGCCCCAGCATTTT.

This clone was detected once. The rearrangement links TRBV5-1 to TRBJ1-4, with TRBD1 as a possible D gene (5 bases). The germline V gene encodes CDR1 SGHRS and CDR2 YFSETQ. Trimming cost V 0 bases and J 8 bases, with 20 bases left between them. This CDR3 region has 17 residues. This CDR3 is CASSLAGREGAREKLFF. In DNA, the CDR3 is TGCGCCAGCAGCTTGGCCGGCAGGGAAGGGGCACGAGAAAAACTGTTTTTT.

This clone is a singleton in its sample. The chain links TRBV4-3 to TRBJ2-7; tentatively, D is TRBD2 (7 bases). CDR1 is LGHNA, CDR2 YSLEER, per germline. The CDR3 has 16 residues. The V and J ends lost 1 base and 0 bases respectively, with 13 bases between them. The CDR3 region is CASSQGWGGLSYEQYF. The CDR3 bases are TGCGCCAGCAGCCAAGGCTGGGGGGGGCTCTCCTACGAGCAGTACTTC.

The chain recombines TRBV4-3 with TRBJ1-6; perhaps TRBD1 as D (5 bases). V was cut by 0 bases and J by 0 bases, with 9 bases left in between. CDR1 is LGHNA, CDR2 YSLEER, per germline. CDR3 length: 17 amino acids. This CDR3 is CASSQDWTTSYNSPLHF. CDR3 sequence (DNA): TGCGCCAGCAGCCAAGATTGGACAACCTCCTATAATTCACCCCTCCACTTT.

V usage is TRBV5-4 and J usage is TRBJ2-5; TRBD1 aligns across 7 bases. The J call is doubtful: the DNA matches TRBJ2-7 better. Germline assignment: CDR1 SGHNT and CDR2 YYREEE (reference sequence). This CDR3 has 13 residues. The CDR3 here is CASSQDRHYEQYF. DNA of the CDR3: TGTGCCAGCAGCCAGGACAGGCATTACGAGCAGTACTTC.

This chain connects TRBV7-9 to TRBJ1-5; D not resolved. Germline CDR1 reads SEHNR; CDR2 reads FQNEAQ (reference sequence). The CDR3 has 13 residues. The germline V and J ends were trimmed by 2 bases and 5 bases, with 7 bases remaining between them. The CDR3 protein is CASSLIGDQPQHF. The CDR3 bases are TGTGCCAGCAGCTTAATCGGGGATCAGCCCCAGCATTTT.

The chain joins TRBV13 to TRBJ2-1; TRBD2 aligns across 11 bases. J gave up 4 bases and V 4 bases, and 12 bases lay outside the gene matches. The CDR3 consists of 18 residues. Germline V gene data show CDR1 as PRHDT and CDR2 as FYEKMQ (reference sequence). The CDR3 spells CASSSTSGGASRYNEQFF. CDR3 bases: TGTGCCAGCAGCTCTACTAGCGGGGGAGCCTCGAGGTACAATGAGCAGTTCTTC.

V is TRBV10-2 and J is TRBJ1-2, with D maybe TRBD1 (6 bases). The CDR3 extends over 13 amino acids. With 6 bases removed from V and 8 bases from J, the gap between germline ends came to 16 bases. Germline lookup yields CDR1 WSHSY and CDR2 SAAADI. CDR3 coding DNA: TGCGCCAGCAGGGGCGGGGGCGCGGGGGGCTACACCTTC. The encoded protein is CASRGGGAGGYTF.

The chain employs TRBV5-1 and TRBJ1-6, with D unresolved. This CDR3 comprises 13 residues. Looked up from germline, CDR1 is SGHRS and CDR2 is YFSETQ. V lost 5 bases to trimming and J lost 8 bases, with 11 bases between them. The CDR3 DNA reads TGCGCCAGCAGATTAGACCGGGATTCACCCCTCCACTTT. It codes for CASRLDRDSPLHF.

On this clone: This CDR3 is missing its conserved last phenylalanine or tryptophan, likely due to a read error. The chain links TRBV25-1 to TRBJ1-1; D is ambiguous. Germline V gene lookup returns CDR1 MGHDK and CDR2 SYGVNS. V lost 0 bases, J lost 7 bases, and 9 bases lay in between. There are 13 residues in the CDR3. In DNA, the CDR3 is TGTGCCAGCAGTGAATATTATCCAAATGAAGCTTTCGTT. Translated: CASSEYYPNEAFV.

CDR3: CASAAVYEQYF. Here the CDR3 DNA reads TGTGCCAGCGCGGCCGTCTACGAGCAGTACTTC. The rearrangement uses TRBV6-1 and TRBJ2-7; no clear D gene. Per the germline V gene, CDR1 is MNHNS and CDR2 is SASEGT. The CDR3 runs to 11 residues. V lost 8 bases to trimming and J lost 3 bases, with 8 bases between them.

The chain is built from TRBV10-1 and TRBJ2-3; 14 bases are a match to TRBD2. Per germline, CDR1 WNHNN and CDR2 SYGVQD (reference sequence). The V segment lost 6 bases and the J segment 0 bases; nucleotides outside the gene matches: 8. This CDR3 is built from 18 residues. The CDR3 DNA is TGCGCCAGCAGCCCTGGACTAGCGGGGGGAATTAGCACAGATACGCAGTATTTT. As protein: CASSPGLAGGISTDTQYF.

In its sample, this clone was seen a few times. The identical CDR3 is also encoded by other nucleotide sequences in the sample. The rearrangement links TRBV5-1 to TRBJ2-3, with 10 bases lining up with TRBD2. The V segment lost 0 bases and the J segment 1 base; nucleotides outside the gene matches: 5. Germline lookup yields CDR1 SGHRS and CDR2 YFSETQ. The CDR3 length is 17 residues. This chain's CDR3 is CASSLAASGGGTDTQYF. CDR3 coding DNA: TGCGCCAGCAGCTTGGCAGCTAGCGGGGGAGGCACAGATACGCAGTATTTT.

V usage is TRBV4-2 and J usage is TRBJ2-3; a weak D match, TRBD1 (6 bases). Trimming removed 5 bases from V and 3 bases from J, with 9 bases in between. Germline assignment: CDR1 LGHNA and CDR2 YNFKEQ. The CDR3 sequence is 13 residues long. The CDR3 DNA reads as TGTGCCAGCAGCTCTGGACAGACAGATACGCAGTATTTT. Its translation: CASSSGQTDTQYF.

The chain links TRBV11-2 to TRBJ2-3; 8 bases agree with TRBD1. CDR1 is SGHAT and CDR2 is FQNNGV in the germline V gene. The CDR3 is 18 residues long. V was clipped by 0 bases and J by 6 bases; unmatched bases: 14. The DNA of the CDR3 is TGTGCCAGCAGCTTAGATCGCCCCCAGGGGGCGAGTTCGGATACGCAGTATTTT. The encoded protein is CASSLDRPQGASSDTQYF.

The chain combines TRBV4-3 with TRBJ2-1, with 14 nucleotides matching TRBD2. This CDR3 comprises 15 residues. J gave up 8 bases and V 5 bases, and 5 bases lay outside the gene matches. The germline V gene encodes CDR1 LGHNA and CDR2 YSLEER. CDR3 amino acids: CASSEGTSGGDEQFF. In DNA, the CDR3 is TGCGCCAGCAGCGAAGGGACTAGCGGGGGTGATGAGCAGTTCTTC.

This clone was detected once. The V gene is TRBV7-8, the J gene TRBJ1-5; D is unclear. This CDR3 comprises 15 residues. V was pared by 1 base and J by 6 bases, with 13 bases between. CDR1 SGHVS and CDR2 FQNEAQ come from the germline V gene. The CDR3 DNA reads TGTGCCAGCAGCTTAGGGGCAGGATTAGTTCAGCCCCAGCATTTT. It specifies CASSLGAGLVQPQHF.